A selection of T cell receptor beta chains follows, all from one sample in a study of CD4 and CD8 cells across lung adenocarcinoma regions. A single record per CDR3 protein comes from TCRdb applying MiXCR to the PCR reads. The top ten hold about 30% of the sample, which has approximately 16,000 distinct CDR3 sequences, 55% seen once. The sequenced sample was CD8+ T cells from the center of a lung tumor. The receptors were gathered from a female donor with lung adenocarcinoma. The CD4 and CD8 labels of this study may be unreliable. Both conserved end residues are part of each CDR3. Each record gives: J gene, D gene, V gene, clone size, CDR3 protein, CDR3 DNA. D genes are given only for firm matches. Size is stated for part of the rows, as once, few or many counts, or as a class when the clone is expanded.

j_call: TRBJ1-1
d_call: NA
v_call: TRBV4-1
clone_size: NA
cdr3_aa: CASSQEGSLGERNTEAFF
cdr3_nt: TGCGCCAGCAGCCAAGAGGGTAGTTTAGGGGAGAGGAACACTGAAGCTTTCTTT

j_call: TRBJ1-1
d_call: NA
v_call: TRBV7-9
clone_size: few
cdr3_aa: CASSLSGTTTEAFF
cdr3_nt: TGTGCCAGCAGCTTGTCCGGGACTACCACTGAAGCTTTCTTT

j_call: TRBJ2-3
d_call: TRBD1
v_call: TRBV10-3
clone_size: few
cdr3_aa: CAISVNRGPDTQYF
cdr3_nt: TGTGCCATCAGTGTTAACAGGGGGCCAGATACGCAGTATTTT

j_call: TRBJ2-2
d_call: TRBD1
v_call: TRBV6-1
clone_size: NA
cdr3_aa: CASSRNRGAGELFF
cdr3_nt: TGTGCCAGCAGTAGAAACAGGGGGGCCGGGGAGCTGTTTTTT

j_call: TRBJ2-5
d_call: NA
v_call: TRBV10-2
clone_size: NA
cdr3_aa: CASSEAPGGRDPETQYF
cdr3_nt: TGCGCCAGCAGTGAGGCGCCCGGGGGGCGGGACCCAGAGACCCAGTACTTC

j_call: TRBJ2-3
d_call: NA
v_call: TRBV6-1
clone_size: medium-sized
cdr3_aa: CASSAEIIGDTQYF
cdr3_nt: TGTGCCAGCTCGGCGGAGATAATAGGAGATACGCAGTATTTT

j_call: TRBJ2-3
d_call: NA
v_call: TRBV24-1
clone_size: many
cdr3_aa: CATSDRTSTDTQYF
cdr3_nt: TGTGCCACCAGTGATCGGACTAGCACAGATACGCAGTATTTT

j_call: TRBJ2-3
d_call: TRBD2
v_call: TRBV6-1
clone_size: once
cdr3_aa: CASSRVGGRGAKNIQYF
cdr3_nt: TGTGCCAGCAGTCGCGTCGGGGGGCGGGGGGCCAAAAATATTCAGTATTTT

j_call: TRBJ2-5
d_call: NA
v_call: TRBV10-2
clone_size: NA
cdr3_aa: CASSEGPAGGDEETQYF
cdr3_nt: TGCGCCAGCAGTGAGGGGCCCGCGGGCGGGGACGAAGAGACGCAGTACTTC

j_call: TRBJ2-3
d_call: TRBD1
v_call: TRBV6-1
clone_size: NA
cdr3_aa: CASSEAPGAGQGDGNNAQYF
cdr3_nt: TGTGCCAGCAGTGAAGCCCCCGGTGCGGGACAGGGGGATGGAAACAATGCGCAGTATTTT

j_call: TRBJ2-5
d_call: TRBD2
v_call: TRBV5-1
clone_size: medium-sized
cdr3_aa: CASSLEVAGDQETQYF
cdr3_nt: TGCGCCAGCAGCTTGGAGGTAGCGGGGGATCAAGAGACCCAGTACTTC

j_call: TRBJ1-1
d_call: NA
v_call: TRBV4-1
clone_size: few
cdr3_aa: CASSQDPGIPQEAFF
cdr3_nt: TGCGCCAGCAGCCAAGATCCCGGGATCCCCCAAGAAGCTTTCTTT

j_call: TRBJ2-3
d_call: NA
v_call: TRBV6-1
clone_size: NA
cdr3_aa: CAGSGLGDTDTQYF
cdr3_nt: TGTGCGGGCAGCGGGCTCGGGGACACAGATACCCAGTATTTC

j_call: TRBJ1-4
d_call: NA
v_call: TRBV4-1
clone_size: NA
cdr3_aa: CASSQDNSGIGEKLFF
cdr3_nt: TGCGCCAGCAGCCAAGATAATTCCGGAATTGGGGAAAAACTGTTTTTT

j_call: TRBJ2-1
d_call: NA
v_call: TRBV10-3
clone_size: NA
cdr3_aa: CAISESESEGGNEQFF
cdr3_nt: TGTGCCATCAGTGAGAGCGAATCTGAGGGGGGCAATGAGCAGTTCTTC

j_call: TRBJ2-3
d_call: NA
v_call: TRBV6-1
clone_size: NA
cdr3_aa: CASPGADTQYF
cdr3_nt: TGTGCCAGCCCAGGGGCAGATACGCAGTATTTT

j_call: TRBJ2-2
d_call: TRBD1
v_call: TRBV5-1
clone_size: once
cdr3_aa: CASSLKGQGGGELFF
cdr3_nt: TGCGCCAGCAGCTTGAAGGGACAGGGCGGCGGGGAGCTGTTTTTT

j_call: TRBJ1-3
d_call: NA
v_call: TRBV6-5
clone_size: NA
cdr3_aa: CASSSGGAGNTIYF
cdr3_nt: TGTGCCAGCAGTTCGGGGGGAGCGGGAAACACCATATATTTT

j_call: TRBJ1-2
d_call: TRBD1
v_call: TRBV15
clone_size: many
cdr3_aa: CATSRGQGARNYGYTF
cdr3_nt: TGTGCCACCAGCAGAGGACAGGGGGCGCGTAACTATGGCTACACCTTC

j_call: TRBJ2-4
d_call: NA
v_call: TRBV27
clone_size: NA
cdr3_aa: CASSLLGVKDTQYF
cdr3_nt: TGTGCCAGCAGTTTGCTGGGGGTCAAAGATACTCAGTACTTC

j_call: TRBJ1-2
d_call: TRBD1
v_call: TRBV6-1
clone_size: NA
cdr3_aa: CASRVKLTGLYGYTF
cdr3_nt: TGTGCCAGCAGGGTTAAACTGACAGGGTTATATGGCTACACCTTC

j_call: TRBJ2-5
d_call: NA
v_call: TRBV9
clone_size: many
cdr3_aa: CASSVGGGEETQYF
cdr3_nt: TGTGCCAGCAGCGTAGGAGGAGGGGAGGAGACCCAGTACTTC

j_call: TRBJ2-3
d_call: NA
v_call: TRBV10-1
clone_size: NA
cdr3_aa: CAGSGATERETQYF
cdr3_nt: TGCGCGGGCAGTGGGGCGACTGAGCGAGAGACCCAGTATTTT

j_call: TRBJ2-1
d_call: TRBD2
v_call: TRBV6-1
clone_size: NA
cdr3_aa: CASSRTSGDYNEQFF
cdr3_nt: TGTGCCAGCAGCCGGACTAGCGGAGACTACAATGAGCAGTTCTTC

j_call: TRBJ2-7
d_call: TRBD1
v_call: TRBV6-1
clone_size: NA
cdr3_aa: CASTGGYEQYF
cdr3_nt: TGTGCCAGCACAGGGGGCTACGAGCAGTACTTC

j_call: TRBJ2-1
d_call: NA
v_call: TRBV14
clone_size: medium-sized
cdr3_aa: CASSQDLNNEQFF
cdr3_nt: TGTGCCAGCAGCCAAGATCTCAATAATGAGCAGTTCTTC